A selection of T cell receptor beta chains follows, all from one sample in a study of graft-versus-host responses after intestinal transplantation. The assay was immunoSEQ multiplex PCR, and TCRdb's table has in-frame clones only and misses some. The data hold about 7,400 clones, with 30% observed a single time. Sequenced here: alloreactive CD4+ T cells from a mixed lymphocyte reaction culture, sampled before transplantation. The receptors here all came from a human patient who was an organ donor for intestinal transplantation. Both conserved end residues are trimmed from each CDR3.

CDR3aa,j_gene,v_gene
AWSFGQGAIKSYT,TRBJ1-2,TRBV30
ASSVECRGETQY,TRBJ2-5,TRBV9
ASSQGANEQF,TRBJ2-1,TRBV4-3
ASGQRRLGTDTQY,TRBJ2-3,TRBV12-5
ASSDGRSGANVLT,TRBJ2-6,TRBV19
ASSLGLAGRGYTQY,TRBJ2-3,TRBV11-3
ASSQVVFAGDATNEKLF,TRBJ1-4,TRBV4-1
ASSERAAAAAGELF,TRBJ2-2,TRBV2
ASSLYPDTQY,TRBJ2-3,TRBV11-3
ASSVGGDRGNTEAF,TRBJ1-1,TRBV9
ASSMRRALADTQY,TRBJ2-3,TRBV19
ATSLTSSAETQY,TRBJ2-5,TRBV15